The 14 T cell receptor beta chains listed next were all sequenced from one sample in a study of T cell changes during pregnancy in multiple sclerosis. The protocol was immunoSEQ multiplex PCR, while the TCRdb copy is restricted to in-frame clones and leaves out a portion. The sample lists 55,000 or so clones, 92% occurring once. The source material was CD4+ T cells from peripheral blood mononuclear cells, sampled after pregnancy. The receptors were sampled from a female donor with multiple sclerosis, enrolled in a pregnancy study.

The rearrangement links TRBV18 to TRBJ2-5; 7 bases are shared with TRBD1. Per the germline V gene, CDR1 is KGHSH and CDR2 is LQKENI. The V segment lost 2 bases and the J segment 1 base; nucleotides outside the gene matches: 4. This CDR3 contains 15 residues. The CDR3 reads CASSPGTAFQETQYF. The CDR3 nucleotides read TGTGCCAGCTCACCAGGGACAGCCTTCCAAGAGACCCAGTACTTC.

The chain carries TRBV7-2 and TRBJ1-2; D unclear. The CDR3 is 14 amino acids. The ends were cut back, 7 bases at V and 2 bases at J, with 14 bases in the middle. Germline V gives CDR1 SGHTA, CDR2 FQGNSA. The CDR3: CASTLRPPNYGYTF. The CDR3, as DNA: TGTGCCAGCACCCTCAGGCCGCCAAACTATGGCTACACCTTC.

The chain employs TRBV7-9 and TRBJ1-5, with TRBD1 identical over 8 bases. V was clipped by 5 bases and J by 6 bases; unmatched bases: 3. The length of the CDR3 is 13 residues. Germline V gives CDR1 SEHNR, CDR2 FQNEAQ (reference sequence). The CDR3 sequence: CASSTGGSQPQHF. The DNA of the CDR3 is TGTGCCAGCAGCACAGGGGGGAGTCAGCCCCAGCATTTT. Combining the CDR3 with reference TRBV7-9 and TRBJ1-5 gives the whole variable domain DTGVSQNPRHKITKRGQNVTFRCDPISEHNRLYWYRQTLGQGPEFLTYFQNEAQLEKSRLLSDRFSAERPKGSFSTLEIQRTEQGDSAMYLCASSTGGSQPQHFGDGTRLSIL.

This chain joins TRBV10-1 and TRBJ1-3; possible D gene TRBD1, 6 bases. The CDR3 covers 12 residues. Deletions cut 6 bases from V and 3 bases from J, with 6 bases between. Germline assignment: CDR1 WNHNN and CDR2 SYGVQD (reference sequence). In nucleotides, the CDR3 is TGCGCCAGCAGACAGGGTGGAAACACCATATATTTT. This translates into CASRQGGNTIYF.

CDR3 coding DNA: TGTGCCAGCAGCCAAGATTCGGGGACTAGCGGGGGGGCGGGTACGCAGTATTTT. Translation: CASSQDSGTSGGAGTQYF. The genes are TRBV4-2 and TRBJ2-3; TRBD2 matches at 16 bases. The CDR3 is 18 residues long. After removal of 0 bases from V and 8 bases from J, the junction contained 8 bases not matched to a gene. Per the germline V gene, CDR1 is LGHNA and CDR2 is YNFKEQ.

This rearrangement joins TRBV9 to TRBJ2-5, with 7 bases fitting TRBD1. CDR3 length: 13 amino acids. Germline CDR1 reads SGDLS; CDR2 reads YYNGEE. V shed 4 bases and J 4 bases; nucleotides not matched to a gene: 4. Here the CDR3 DNA reads TGTGCCAGCAGCCCCGACAGGGTAGAGACCCAGTACTTC. Translation: CASSPDRVETQYF.

The rearrangement uses TRBV5-4 and TRBJ1-1; TRBD1 might be the D (6 bases). Germline CDR1 and CDR2: SGHNT and YYREEE (reference sequence). The V end was cut by 1 base, the J end by 7 bases, with 20 bases between. The CDR3 runs 16 residues. CDR3 in DNA: TGTGCCAGCAGCTTGTATCTGCAGGGGTCGCCCCATGAAGCTTTCTTT. Amino acid sequence: CASSLYLQGSPHEAFF.

The V gene is TRBV6-6, the J gene TRBJ2-2; tentatively, D is TRBD1 (5 bases). Per the germline V gene, CDR1 is MNHNY and CDR2 is SVGAGI (reference sequence). CDR3 length equals 14 residues. V dropped 4 bases and J dropped 8 bases, with 14 bases sitting between them. Here the CDR3 DNA reads TGTGCCAGCAGTTCCAGGGCGGCGGCAGGGGAGCTGTTTTTT. This codes for CASSSRAAAGELFF.

J is TRBJ2-1 and V is TRBV5-8; D might be TRBD1 (5 bases). Trimming shortened V by 4 bases and J by 8 bases, and 7 bases separated the two germline ends. CDR1 is SGHTS and CDR2 is YDEGEE in the germline V gene. The length of the CDR3 is 11 residues. CDR3 amino acids: CASSRGYEQFF. CDR3 nucleotide sequence: TGTGCCAGCAGCAGGGGTTATGAGCAGTTCTTC.

The chain links TRBV19 to TRBJ2-7; tentative D call: TRBD1 (5 bases). The germline gives CDR1 LNHDA, CDR2 SQIVND (reference sequence). This CDR3 has 13 amino acids. V was shortened by 3 bases and J by 5 bases, with 11 bases between the two germline ends. CDR3 nucleotides: TGTGCCAGTAGTATCCTTGACAGTAACGAGCAGTACTTC. It codes for CASSILDSNEQYF.

The chain recombines TRBV6-6 with TRBJ2-7, with 8 bases lining up with TRBD2. Per the germline V gene, CDR1 is MNHNY and CDR2 is SVGAGI (reference sequence). V was pared by 6 bases and J by 5 bases, with 9 bases of the junction left unmatched. CDR3 length equals 14 residues. Here the CDR3 reads CASSPTRGGNEQYF. DNA for the CDR3: TGTGCCAGCAGCCCTACTCGGGGGGGCAACGAGCAGTACTTC.

The rearrangement uses TRBV14 and TRBJ1-2; D possibly corresponds to TRBD1 (6 bases). This CDR3 has 15 amino acids. Trimming took off 2 bases at V and 5 bases at J, with 15 bases between the two ends. Germline CDR1 is SGHDN and CDR2 is FVKESK. CDR3 in DNA: TGTGCCAGCAGCCAACTGGGGGGGGCTGAGTATGGCTACACCTTC. Translation gives CASSQLGGAEYGYTF.

The chain has TRBV29-1 and TRBJ1-2; possible D gene TRBD1, 5 bases. Germline V gene sequence: CDR1 SQVTM, CDR2 ANQGSEA. Trimming cost V 3 bases and J 2 bases, with 16 bases left between them. CDR3 length: 15 amino acids. This CDR3 is CSVEGRDMRNYGYTF. The CDR3 DNA sequence: TGCAGCGTTGAGGGCAGGGATATGAGGAACTATGGCTACACCTTC.

The rearrangement uses TRBV5-1 and TRBJ2-5; 10 bases are a match to TRBD1. V was pared by 0 bases and J by 4 bases, with 12 bases of the junction left unmatched. Germline values: CDR1 SGHRS, CDR2 YFSETQ. The CDR3 sequence is 18 residues long. The CDR3 nucleotides are TGCGCCAGCAGCTTGGCCGTAAGCTTTGGGACAGGGGTAGAGACCCAGTACTTC. Translation gives CASSLAVSFGTGVETQYF.